This TCR beta chain is from a study of blood T cells in healthy people across ages. A sample-barcoded 5' primer and a J-beta primer mix were used in a second PCR of about 6 to 12 cycles. TCRdb re-called the 5' RACE reads with MiXCR, one entry per CDR3 protein. The sample carries 1.5 million to 2 million distinct CDR3 sequences, roughly 28% recorded once. The CDR3 is 12 residues long. Trimming cost V 4 bases and J 4 bases, with 9 bases left between them. From germline, CDR1 is SQVTM and CDR2 ANQGSEA. The specimen sequenced was blood. V usage is TRBV29-1 and J usage is TRBJ2-3; D not resolved. This TCR derives from a woman in her 30s in good health. The CDR3 sequence is CSVARRADTQYF. In DNA form, the CDR3 reads TGCAGCGTTGCCAGGCGCGCAGATACGCAGTATTTT.